Listed below are T cell receptor beta chains from one sample, sequenced in a study of blood T cell repertoires in COVID-19. TCRdb's copy holds only in-frame clones and misses some; the assay was immunoSEQ multiplex PCR. Seen here are 76,000 or so clones, roughly 89% observed once, and the top ten hold around 5.4%. Sequenced sample: peripheral blood. The receptors derive from a human donor in a cohort sampled during active COVID-19. Both conserved end residues are part of each CDR3. Each record gives: V gene, clone size, CDR3 protein. Clone size is stated in some rows and not others, as once, few, many or a class when expanded.

V gene: TRBV7-9; clone size: -; CDR3 protein: CASSPGTAATNEKLFF
V gene: TRBV18; clone size: -; CDR3 protein: CASSSLRGGGGEQFF
V gene: TRBV19; clone size: -; CDR3 protein: CASSTRGQGGTEAFF
V gene: TRBV19; clone size: -; CDR3 protein: CASSTRQGAYEQYF
V gene: TRBV19; clone size: -; CDR3 protein: CASSIGGQGISPGYTF
V gene: TRBV2; clone size: -; CDR3 protein: CALFGRGWKSNYGYTF
V gene: TRBV4-1; clone size: -; CDR3 protein: CASSQDPGGLAKNIQYF
V gene: TRBV4-2; clone size: -; CDR3 protein: CASSQDRGTAGVFEQYF
V gene: TRBV11-2; clone size: -; CDR3 protein: CASTQGVASGGREQYF
V gene: TRBV2; clone size: -; CDR3 protein: CASSSGINQPQHF
V gene: TRBV24-1; clone size: -; CDR3 protein: CATSDSRGDPYEQYF
V gene: TRBV12-3/TRBV12-4; clone size: -; CDR3 protein: CASSSTQYIQYF
V gene: TRBV9; clone size: -; CDR3 protein: CASSANPGFETQYF
V gene: TRBV7-9; clone size: -; CDR3 protein: CASSLYLLGSWFEKLFF
V gene: TRBV7-3; clone size: once; CDR3 protein: CASSSQQDSFSGELFF